The next 31 T cell receptor beta chains were all read from a single sample in a study of blood T cells in healthy people across ages. Next came a second PCR, run for about 7 to 12 cycles, which used a sample-barcoded 5' primer along with a J-beta primer mix. Using its own MiXCR run on the 5' RACE reads, TCRdb lists one record per CDR3 protein. The data hold some 1.5 million distinct CDR3 sequences, with over 25% observed a single time. The source material was blood. These receptors were obtained from a woman younger than 45 in good health.

This clonotype has at least ten counts. The V call is TRBV18, the J call TRBJ2-5; D gene uncertain. Germline V gives CDR1 KGHSH, CDR2 LQKENI. There are 13 residues in the CDR3. The germline V and J ends were trimmed by 6 bases and 4 bases, with 12 bases remaining between them. The CDR3 loop is CASSSQKAETQYF. The CDR3, as DNA: TGTGCCAGCTCCTCTCAGAAGGCAGAGACCCAGTACTTC.

This rearrangement joins TRBV29-1 to TRBJ2-1, with 10 bases that match TRBD2. Germline V gives CDR1 SQVTM, CDR2 ANQGSEA. The junction had 9 bases not matched to a gene; V was cut back by 6 bases and J by 10 bases. CDR3 length equals 13 residues. The CDR3 bases are TGCAGCGTCCTAGCGGGGGCCCAGGGGGAGCAGTTCTTC. Residues: CSVLAGAQGEQFF.

This chain joins TRBV6-5 and TRBJ2-3; 7 bases map to TRBD2. Germline V lookup: CDR1 MNHEY, CDR2 SVGAGI. This CDR3 has 14 amino acids. Trimming removed 7 bases from V and 8 bases from J; junction bases left unmatched: 12. The CDR3 DNA follows: TGTGCCAGCAACCAGGGAGGGCCAGCCTTTACGCAGTATTTT. Amino acids: CASNQGGPAFTQYF.

The chain carries TRBV4-3 and TRBJ2-7; weak D call: TRBD1 (5 bases). Germline V gene sequence: CDR1 LGHNA, CDR2 YSLEER. The V end lost 1 base, the J end lost 4 bases, and 17 bases lay between the germline ends. This CDR3 has 16 amino acids. In nucleotides, the CDR3 is TGCGCCAGCAGCCAAGTGAAGGGGCCTCCCACTTACGAGCAGTACTTC. Its translation is CASSQVKGPPTYEQYF.

This clonotype was seen at least ten times. The J gene is TRBJ2-7, the V gene TRBV9; 8 positions agree with TRBD2. The CDR3 is 14 residues long. The junction had 1 base not matched to a gene; V was cut back by 0 bases and J by 2 bases. Germline CDR1 is SGDLS and CDR2 is YYNGEE. CDR3: CASSVDGGAYEQYF. Written as DNA, the CDR3 is TGTGCCAGCAGCGTAGACGGGGGGGCCTACGAGCAGTACTTC.

The table lists this clonotype with many counts. This chain joins TRBV6-5 and TRBJ2-3, with 10 positions matching TRBD2. V gave up 9 bases and J gave up 6 bases; unmatched junction bases: 9. Germline V CDR1 and CDR2: MNHEY, SVGAGI. This CDR3 spans 14 amino acids. The CDR3 DNA reads as TGTGCCAGTATGGGACTAGCGAAGGTCGATACGCAGTATTTT. Translating gives CASMGLAKVDTQYF.

The V and J genes are TRBV20-1 and TRBJ2-7, with TRBD1 matching 7 bases. CDR3 size: 16 residues. With 5 bases clipped from V and 0 bases from J, the junction kept 13 bases outside the gene matches. In germline, CDR1 is DFQATT, CDR2 SNEGSKA (reference sequence). In DNA, the CDR3 is TGCAGTGCTCTAAACCCTACAGGGGCAAGCTCCTACGAGCAGTACTTC. Encoded protein: CSALNPTGASSYEQYF.

Concerning this clonotype itself: This may stem from a read error, because a much larger clone lies one nucleotide away. The rearrangement joins TRBV5-1 to TRBJ2-4; D might be TRBD1 or TRBD2, each matching 5 bases. This CDR3 is built from 14 residues. Germline V gene data show CDR1 as SGHRS and CDR2 as YFSETQ. CDR3 residues: CAGSHQGGSDIQYF. DNA for the CDR3: TGCGCCGGCAGCCATCAGGGCGGGTCGGACATTCAGTACTTC.

J is TRBJ1-5 and V is TRBV4-3; the D gene is possibly TRBD1 (5 bases). Germline loops: CDR1 LGHNA, CDR2 YSLEER. The CDR3 covers 16 residues. Trimming shortened V by 0 bases and J by 3 bases, and 12 bases separated the two germline ends. Here the CDR3 DNA reads TGCGCCAGCAGCCAAGATTCGGGACTGAACAATCAGCCCCAGCATTTT. It is translated as CASSQDSGLNNQPQHF.

Many counts were recorded for this clonotype. The chain links TRBV29-1 to TRBJ2-1, with unresolved D. The CDR3 is 11 amino acids. Trimming took 8 bases from V and 6 from J, leaving 11 bases between them. Germline V gives CDR1 SQVTM, CDR2 ANQGSEA. CDR3 nucleotides: TGCAGCCCCCTTTGGGGCAATGAGCAGTTCTTC. The encoded protein is CSPLWGNEQFF.

The genes are TRBV29-1 and TRBJ1-1; TRBD1 might be the D (5 bases). Germline V gene data show CDR1 as SQVTM and CDR2 as ANQGSEA. With 7 bases removed from V and 1 base from J, the gap between germline ends came to 13 bases. The CDR3 extends over 13 amino acids. CDR3 amino acids: CSARDGPNTEAFF. CDR3 nucleotides: TGCAGCGCTAGGGACGGTCCGAACACTGAAGCTTTCTTT.

This chain connects TRBV7-2 to TRBJ2-1, with D uncertain. Trimming took off 0 bases at V and 6 bases at J, with 12 bases between the two ends. CDR3 length equals 15 residues. From germline, CDR1 is SGHTA and CDR2 FQGNSA. The CDR3 nucleotides are TGTGCCAGCAGCTTAGCGGTAACTTCTGCCAATGAGCAGTTCTTC. It specifies CASSLAVTSANEQFF.

The chain joins TRBV3-1 to TRBJ2-3; TRBD2 matches at 9 bases. After removal of 0 bases from V and 7 bases from J, the junction contained 5 bases not matched to a gene. The CDR3 is 15 amino acids. Germline values: CDR1 LGHDT, CDR2 YNNKEL (reference sequence). As DNA, the CDR3 is TGTGCCAGCAGCCAAGAGAACGCGGGGGGGAATACGCAGTATTTT. The encoded protein is CASSQENAGGNTQYF.

This clonotype was recorded at least ten times. V usage is TRBV4-1 and J usage is TRBJ2-4; D remains ambiguous. This CDR3 comprises 15 residues. Trimming stripped 3 bases from V and 0 bases from J, with 9 bases between. Germline CDR1 MGHRA, CDR2 YSYEKL. This CDR3 reads CASSQAAGAKNIQYF. CDR3 nucleotides: TGCGCCAGCAGCCAGGCCGCAGGAGCCAAAAACATTCAGTACTTC.

Of note for this clonotype: Since a much larger clone is just one base distant, this may be a read error. The genes are TRBV4-3 and TRBJ2-1, with a possible D match to TRBD2 (5 bases). The last part of the DNA fits TRBJ2-7 better; the J call may be wrong. The CDR3 sequence is 15 residues long. Germline lookup yields CDR1 LGHNA and CDR2 YSLEER. The CDR3 loop is CASSQVEGSYNEQYF. DNA for the CDR3: TGCGCCAGCAGCCAAGTCGAGGGCTCCTACAATGAGCAGTACTTC.

The rearrangement uses TRBV29-1 and TRBJ2-7, with 12 positions matching TRBD1. CDR1 and CDR2 from the germline V gene are SQVTM and ANQGSEA. CDR3 length: 13 residues. J gave up 5 bases and V 7 bases, and 6 bases lay outside the gene matches. CDR3 region: CSAPGTGGHEQYF. Here the CDR3 DNA reads TGCAGCGCCCCCGGGACAGGGGGCCACGAGCAGTACTTC.

This clonotype was detected a few times. This rearrangement joins TRBV6-2 or TRBV6-3 to TRBJ2-7, with 9 nucleotides matching TRBD2. The CDR3 is 15 residues long. Germline lookup yields CDR1 MNHEY and CDR2 SVGEGT. After removal of 5 bases from V and 3 bases from J, the junction contained 8 bases not matched to a gene. The CDR3 DNA is TGTGCCAGCAGTAACCCGGGACTAGCCTTCTACGAGCAGTACTTC. Protein product: CASSNPGLAFYEQYF.

The rearrangement uses TRBV27 and TRBJ2-1; D remains ambiguous. Germline V gene sequence: CDR1 MNHEY, CDR2 SMNVEV (reference sequence). Between the trimmed V and J ends, which lost 0 bases and 5 bases, there was a span of 8 bases. There are 14 residues in the CDR3. The CDR3 DNA reads TGTGCCAGCAGTTTATCTGCGGCGAACAATGAGCAGTTCTTC. It codes for CASSLSAANNEQFF.

This clonotype has at least ten counts. The chain joins TRBV15 to TRBJ2-7; 8 positions match TRBD1. The CDR3 length is 18 residues. The germline V gene has CDR1 LNHNV and CDR2 YYDKDF (reference sequence). V lost 5 bases and J lost 3; bases outside the gene matches: 18. The CDR3 DNA reads as TGTGCCACCAGCCCGCCCCCCGGGACAGGACCGGGGGACTACGAGCAGTACTTC. The encoded protein is CATSPPPGTGPGDYEQYF.

This rearrangement joins TRBV12-3 or TRBV12-4 to TRBJ2-5; 10 nucleotides agree with TRBD1. CDR3 length equals 15 residues. Losses at the gene ends were 5 bases for V and 4 bases for J; bases not matched to a gene: 7. The CDR3 nucleotides are TGTGCCAGCAGTCTGACAGGGGGCGCTCCAGAGACCCAGTACTTC. Amino acid sequence: CASSLTGGAPETQYF.

The chain has TRBV7-2 and TRBJ2-6; TRBD2 is a possible D gene (5 bases). The CDR3 spans 18 residues. Per the germline V gene, CDR1 is SGHTA and CDR2 is FQGNSA. Trimming stripped 5 bases from V and 0 bases from J, with 17 bases between. CDR3 sequence: CASSPGLLTYSGANVLTF. The CDR3 region has the DNA TGTGCCAGCAGCCCCGGACTCCTTACATACTCTGGGGCCAACGTCCTGACTTTC.

Concerning this clonotype: A clone one base away is much larger, so this may be a read error. The chain is built from TRBV20-1 and TRBJ2-5, with TRBD1 identical over 12 bases. CDR3 length: 14 amino acids. J gave up 11 bases and V 3 bases, and 10 bases lay outside the gene matches. The V gene's germline CDR1 is DFQATT and CDR2 SNEGSKA (reference sequence). In DNA, the CDR3 is TGCAGTGCTAGCTCCGGGACAGGGGGCTGGGAGCAGTACTTC. Encoded protein: CSASSGTGGWEQYF.

Concerning this clonotype itself: At one end, the junction sequence differs from germline, possibly due to a read error. The chain combines TRBV3-1 with TRBJ1-6, with TRBD1 identical over 9 bases. The CDR3 totals 17 residues. Germline CDR1 and CDR2: LGHDT and YNNKEL (reference sequence). CDR3 region: CASSPIYGQGKPSLLHF. CDR3 nucleotide sequence: TGTGCCAGCAGCCCCATTTACGGACAGGGGAAACCTTCACTCCTCCACTTT. The variable domain in full, with the rest retrieved from reference TRBV3-1 and TRBJ1-6, is DTAVSQTPKYLVTQMGNDKSIKCEQNLGHDTMYWYKQDSKKFLKIMFSYNNKELIINETVPNRFSPKSPDKAHLNLHINSLELGDSAVYFCASSPIYGQGKPSLLHFGNGTRLTVT.

This clonotype was found a few times. The V and J genes are TRBV29-1 and TRBJ1-1; 10 bases map to TRBD1. V dropped 1 base and J dropped 6; count of bases not matched to a gene: 8. The CDR3 covers 15 residues. The V gene's germline CDR1 is SQVTM and CDR2 ANQGSEA. The CDR3 loop is CSVEVEETGGSEAFF. DNA of the CDR3: TGCAGCGTTGAAGTGGAGGAGACAGGGGGCTCTGAAGCTTTCTTT.

At least ten counts were recorded for this clonotype. V and J are TRBV10-3 and TRBJ2-5; D possibly uses TRBD1 or TRBD2 (5 bases each). The CDR3 contains 13 residues. CDR1 is ENHRY and CDR2 is SYGVKD in the germline V gene. V lost 3 bases and J 8 bases, leaving 13 bases between the germline ends. CDR3 DNA sequence: TGTGCCATCAGTGACGGGGCTCGGGATACCCAGTACTTC. Its protein product is CAISDGARDTQYF.

The rearrangement uses TRBV6-1 and TRBJ2-1; tentative D call: TRBD2 (6 bases). CDR1 and CDR2 from the germline V gene are MNHNS and SASEGT. The CDR3 extends over 18 amino acids. V dropped 7 bases and J dropped 5 bases, with 27 bases sitting between them. CDR3 bases: TGTGCCAGCAAGGGGCTCGGGACTTCCTCACTTCCCGACAATGAGCAGTTCTTC. This encodes CASKGLGTSSLPDNEQFF.

This chain links TRBV7-2 with TRBJ2-4, with D maybe TRBD2 (6 bases). Trimming stripped 2 bases from V and 13 bases from J, with 24 bases between. Germline V lookup: CDR1 SGHTA, CDR2 FQGNSA. This CDR3 is built from 16 residues. The CDR3 sequence: CASSLLAGYPRQKQYF. CDR3 nucleotides: TGTGCCAGCAGCTTACTGGCGGGGTATCCTAGACAAAAGCAGTACTTC.

The table lists this clonotype with a few counts. The rearrangement joins TRBV24-1 to TRBJ2-3, with 12 bases lining up with TRBD2. The germline V gene has CDR1 KGHDR and CDR2 SFDVKD. Germline trimming cut 2 bases from V and 3 bases from J; bases unmatched to any gene: 11. CDR3 size: 19 residues. CDR3 nucleotides: TGTGCCACCAGTGATTCGAGGCGGACTAGCGGGAAAGCTACAGATACGCAGTATTTT. Residues: CATSDSRRTSGKATDTQYF.

The chain joins TRBV12-3 or TRBV12-4 to TRBJ1-5; D is ambiguous. V shed 2 bases and J shed 7 bases, with 15 bases lying between them. CDR3 length: 15 residues. This CDR3 reads CASSLSGYGGQPQHF. The CDR3 coding sequence is TGTGCCAGCAGTTTATCGGGCTATGGCGGACAGCCCCAGCATTTT.

This clonotype was found many times. The chain has TRBV4-3 and TRBJ1-2, with D possibly TRBD1 on 6 matching bases. V dropped 2 bases and J dropped 3 bases, with 13 bases sitting between them. CDR3 length equals 15 residues. Germline-derived CDR1 and CDR2 are LGHNA and YSLEER. The CDR3 region is CASSQWGRGDYGYTF. The CDR3, as DNA: TGCGCCAGCAGCCAATGGGGGCGAGGGGACTATGGCTACACCTTC.

This clonotype was seen more than once but under ten times. J is TRBJ2-6 and V is TRBV12-3 or TRBV12-4; no firm D call. Between the trimmed V and J ends, which lost 6 bases and 0 bases, there was a span of 6 bases. The CDR3 totals 14 residues. The CDR3 nucleotides are TGTGCCAGCAGGATGGGCTCTGGGGCCAACGTCCTGACTTTC. Its translation is CASRMGSGANVLTF.